Below are 10 T cell receptor beta chains sequenced from a single sample in a study of blood T cell repertoires in COVID-19. Some clones are missing from TCRdb's copy, which holds only in-frame ones; the method was immunoSEQ multiplex PCR. The sample has approximately 300,000 clones, 85% seen once. Material: PBMCs or T cells enriched from blood (not recorded which). These receptors all come from a woman in her thirties who had been exposed to COVID-19.

The chain couples TRBV28 to TRBJ2-7; D may be TRBD2 (5 bases). Per the germline V gene, CDR1 is MDHEN and CDR2 is SYDVKM. The CDR3 covers 16 residues. V dropped 3 bases and J dropped 0 bases, with 15 bases sitting between them. CDR3 coding DNA: TGTGCCAGCAGTTTTGCCTGGCGGGCCAACTCCTACGAGCAGTACTTC. This codes for CASSFAWRANSYEQYF.

This chain uses TRBV5-6 with TRBJ2-7; 7 bases agree with TRBD1. The V gene's germline CDR1 is SGHDT and CDR2 YYEEEE. The CDR3 extends over 14 amino acids. After removal of 0 bases from V and 4 bases from J, the junction contained 4 bases not matched to a gene. The DNA for the CDR3 is TGTGCCAGCAGCTTGGGCCCAGGGGGATACGAGCAGTACTTC. Its translation: CASSLGPGGYEQYF.

The genes are TRBV19 and TRBJ1-1; 8 bases agree with TRBD1. Germline CDR1 reads LNHDA; CDR2 reads SQIVND (reference sequence). V was clipped by 4 bases and J by 0 bases; unmatched bases: 1. The CDR3 consists of 14 residues. This chain's CDR3 is CASSKGQVNTEAFF. As DNA, the CDR3 is TGTGCCAGTAGTAAGGGACAGGTGAACACTGAAGCTTTCTTT.

The chain links TRBV6-5 to TRBJ1-1; 9 positions agree with TRBD1. The CDR3 runs 13 residues. Losses at the gene ends were 6 bases for V and 5 bases for J; bases not matched to a gene: 4. CDR1 is MNHEY, CDR2 SVGAGI, per germline. CDR3 protein: CASRGTGTTEAFF. Written as DNA, the CDR3 is TGTGCCAGCAGAGGGACAGGGACGACTGAAGCTTTCTTT.

The gene calls are TRBV7-8 and TRBJ1-6; D call uncertain. V shed 1 base and J shed 5 bases, with 15 bases lying between them. The germline gives CDR1 SGHVS, CDR2 FQNEAQ. This CDR3 is built from 17 residues. The CDR3 here is CASSLDGRGINNSPLHF. In DNA form, the CDR3 reads TGTGCCAGCAGCTTAGACGGTCGGGGTATCAATAATTCACCCCTCCACTTT. The full variable domain, in which reference TRBV7-8 and TRBJ1-6 provide the parts outside the CDR3, is GAGVSQSPRYKVAKRGQDVALRCDPISGHVSLFWYQQALGQGPEFLTYFQNEAQLDKSGLPSDRFFAERPEGSVSTLKIQRTQQEDSAVYLCASSLDGRGINNSPLHFGNGTRLTVT.

The rearrangement joins TRBV28 to TRBJ1-6; 10 bases fit TRBD1. The trim removed 4 bases at V and 8 bases at J, leaving 8 bases unmatched. Germline loops: CDR1 MDHEN, CDR2 SYDVKM. CDR3 length: 16 amino acids. CDR3 sequence: CASSSSGTGVDSPLHF. Here the CDR3 DNA reads TGTGCCAGCAGTTCTTCCGGGACAGGGGTCGATTCACCCCTCCACTTT.

The chain recombines TRBV2 with TRBJ2-5; tentative D call: TRBD2 (6 bases). Trimming pared 7 bases from V and 5 bases from J, leaving 23 bases between. From germline, CDR1 is SNHLY and CDR2 FYNNEI. This CDR3 spans 16 amino acids. The CDR3 DNA is TGTGCCAGCAACGATCCTACAAGGCCGGAGGGGGAGACCCAGTACTTC. Residues: CASNDPTRPEGETQYF.

The chain recombines TRBV27 with TRBJ2-3, with a possible D match to TRBD2 (6 bases). Germline V lookup: CDR1 MNHEY, CDR2 SMNVEV (reference sequence). This CDR3 spans 15 amino acids. The V end lost 3 bases, the J end lost 3 bases, and 13 bases lay between the germline ends. The CDR3 here is CASSFGAGGTDTQYF. The CDR3 region has the DNA TGTGCCAGCAGTTTTGGCGCCGGGGGAACAGATACGCAGTATTTT.

This chain links TRBV24-1 with TRBJ2-2; a possible D gene is TRBD2 (5 bases). This CDR3 is built from 17 residues. Germline V gives CDR1 KGHDR, CDR2 SFDVKD. Deletions cut 3 bases from V and 2 bases from J, with 15 bases between. The CDR3 spells CATSDRKAGVNTGELFF. In DNA form, the CDR3 reads TGTGCCACCAGTGATCGTAAGGCCGGGGTTAACACCGGGGAGCTGTTTTTT.

This chain joins TRBV2 and TRBJ1-2, with D perhaps matching TRBD1 (6 bases). Germline CDR1 reads SNHLY; CDR2 reads FYNNEI. The V gene lost 3 bases and the J gene lost 0 bases, with 14 bases spanning the gap. The CDR3 loop spans 16 amino acids. The CDR3 DNA reads TGTGCCAGCAGTGAGCGGGCAGGGGTATCTAACTATGGCTACACCTTC. Its translation: CASSERAGVSNYGYTF. Using reference TRBV2 and TRBJ1-2 for the parts outside the CDR3, the full variable domain is EPEVTQTPSHQVTQMGQEVILRCVPISNHLYFYWYRQILGQKVEFLVSFYNNEISEKSEIFDDQFSVERPDGSNFTLKIRSTKLEDSAMYFCASSERAGVSNYGYTFGSGTRLTVV.